This T cell receptor beta chain stems from a study of CD8+ T cells in alopecia areata. Turning to the study itself: Treated patients took oral tofacitinib at 5 to 10 mg twice daily. Study-wide points: Across lesional scalp, and particularly alopecia totalis/universalis, clonality surpassed that of normal scalp.

Comment on this clone: Its antigen is not identified.

CDR1 LNHDA and CDR2 SQIVND come from the germline V gene (reference sequence). Trimming removed 5 bases from V and 0 bases from J, with 8 bases in between. The CDR3 totals 14 residues. After isolation, RNA underwent reverse transcription to generate cDNA as the sequencing template. Using immunoSEQ multiplex PCR, the repertoire was profiled, and TCRdb retains in-frame clones only, with some absent. Among roughly 100,000 clones listed, more than 75% were seen once. This sample's treatment: oral pan-JAK inhibitor, 5-10 mg twice daily. The chain carries TRBV19 and TRBJ2-1; D unresolved. The sequenced sample was CD8+ T cells sorted from blood, obtained at approximately week 30, from a patient treated with tofacitinib. This TCR was sampled from a human donor with alopecia areata. The chain's CDR3 is CASSVRGSYNEQFF. CDR3 sequence (DNA): TGTGCCAGTAGTGTTCGAGGCTCCTACAATGAGCAGTTCTTC.